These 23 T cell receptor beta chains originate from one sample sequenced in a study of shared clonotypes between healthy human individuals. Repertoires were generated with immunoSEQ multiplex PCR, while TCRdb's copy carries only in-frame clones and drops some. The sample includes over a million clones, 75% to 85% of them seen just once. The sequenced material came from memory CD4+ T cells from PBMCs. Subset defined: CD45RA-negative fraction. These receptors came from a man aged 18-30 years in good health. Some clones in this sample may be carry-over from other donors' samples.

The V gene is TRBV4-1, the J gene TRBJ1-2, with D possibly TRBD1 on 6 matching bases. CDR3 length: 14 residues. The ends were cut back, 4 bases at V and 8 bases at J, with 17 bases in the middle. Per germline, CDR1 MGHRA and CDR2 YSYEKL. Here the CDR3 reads CASSRVGGADGYTF. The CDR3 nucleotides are TGCGCCAGCAGCCGGGTCGGGGGGGCGGACGGCTACACCTTC.

CDR3 amino acids: CASSIHGGRGEKLFF. CDR3 DNA: TGTGCCAGTAGTATTCATGGGGGGCGCGGTGAAAAACTGTTTTTT. The V gene is TRBV19, the J gene TRBJ1-4; D possibly corresponds to TRBD1 (6 bases). The CDR3 contains 15 residues. Germline V gives CDR1 LNHDA, CDR2 SQIVND (reference sequence). V was pared by 3 bases and J by 7 bases, with 15 bases between.

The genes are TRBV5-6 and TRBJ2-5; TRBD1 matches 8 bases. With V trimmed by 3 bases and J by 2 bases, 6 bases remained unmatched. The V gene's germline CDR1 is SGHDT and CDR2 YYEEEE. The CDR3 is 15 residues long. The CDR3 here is CASSSAGGLQETQYF. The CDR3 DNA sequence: TGTGCCAGCAGCTCTGCAGGGGGCCTACAAGAGACCCAGTACTTC.

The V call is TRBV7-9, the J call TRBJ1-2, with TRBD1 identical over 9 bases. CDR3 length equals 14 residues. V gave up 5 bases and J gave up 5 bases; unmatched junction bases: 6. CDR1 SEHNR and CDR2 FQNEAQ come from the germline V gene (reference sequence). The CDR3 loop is CASSPTGGFYGYTF. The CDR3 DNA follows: TGTGCCAGCAGCCCGACAGGGGGGTTTTATGGCTACACCTTC.

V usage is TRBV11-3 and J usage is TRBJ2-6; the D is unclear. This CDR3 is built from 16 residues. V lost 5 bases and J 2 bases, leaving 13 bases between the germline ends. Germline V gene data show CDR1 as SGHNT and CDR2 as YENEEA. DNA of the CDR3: TGTGCCAGCAGCCCGGTTTCGTTAGCTGGGGCCAACGTCCTGACTTTC. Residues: CASSPVSLAGANVLTF. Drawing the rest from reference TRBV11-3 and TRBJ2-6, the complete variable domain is EAGVVQSPRYKIIEKKQPVAFWCNPISGHNTLYWYLQNLGQGPELLIRYENEEAVDDSQLPKDRFSAERLKGVDSTLKIQPAELGDSAVYLCASSPVSLAGANVLTFGAGSRLTVL.

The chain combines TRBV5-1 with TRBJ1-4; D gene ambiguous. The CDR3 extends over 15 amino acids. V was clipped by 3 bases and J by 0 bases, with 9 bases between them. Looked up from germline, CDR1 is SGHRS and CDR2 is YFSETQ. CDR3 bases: TGCGCCAGCAGCTCAGAGGGAACAACTAATGAAAAACTGTTTTTT. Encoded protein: CASSSEGTTNEKLFF.

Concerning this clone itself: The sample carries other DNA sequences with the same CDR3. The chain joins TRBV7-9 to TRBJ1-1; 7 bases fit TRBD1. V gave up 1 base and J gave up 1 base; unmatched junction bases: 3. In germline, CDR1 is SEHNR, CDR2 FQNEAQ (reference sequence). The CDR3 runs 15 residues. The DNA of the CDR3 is TGTGCCAGCAGCTTAGGCCAGGGGGGGAACACTGAAGCTTTCTTT. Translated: CASSLGQGGNTEAFF.

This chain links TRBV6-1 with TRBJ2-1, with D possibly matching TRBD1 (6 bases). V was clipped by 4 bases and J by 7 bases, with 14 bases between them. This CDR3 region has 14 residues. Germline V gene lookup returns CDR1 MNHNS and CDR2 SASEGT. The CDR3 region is CASSVQGLRNEQFF. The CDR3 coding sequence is TGTGCCAGCAGTGTACAGGGTTTAAGAAATGAGCAGTTCTTC.

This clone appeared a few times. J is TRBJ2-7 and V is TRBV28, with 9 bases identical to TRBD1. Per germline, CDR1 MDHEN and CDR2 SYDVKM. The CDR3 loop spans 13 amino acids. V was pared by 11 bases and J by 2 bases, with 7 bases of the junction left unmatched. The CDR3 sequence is CAWGQGDAYEQYF. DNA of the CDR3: TGTGCCTGGGGACAGGGAGACGCCTACGAGCAGTACTTC.

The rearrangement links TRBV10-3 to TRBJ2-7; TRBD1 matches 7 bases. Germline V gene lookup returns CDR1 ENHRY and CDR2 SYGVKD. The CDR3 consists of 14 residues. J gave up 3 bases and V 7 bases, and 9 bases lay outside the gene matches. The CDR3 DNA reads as TGTGCCATCAAGGGGGCAGGGGTATACTACGAGCAGTACTTC. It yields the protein CAIKGAGVYYEQYF.

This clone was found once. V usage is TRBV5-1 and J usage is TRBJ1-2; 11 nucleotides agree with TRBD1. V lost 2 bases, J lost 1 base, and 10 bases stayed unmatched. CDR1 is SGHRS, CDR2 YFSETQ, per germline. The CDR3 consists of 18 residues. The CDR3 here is CASSLRPGQGELNYGYTF. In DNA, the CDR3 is TGCGCCAGCAGCTTACGACCGGGACAGGGGGAACTTAACTATGGCTACACCTTC.

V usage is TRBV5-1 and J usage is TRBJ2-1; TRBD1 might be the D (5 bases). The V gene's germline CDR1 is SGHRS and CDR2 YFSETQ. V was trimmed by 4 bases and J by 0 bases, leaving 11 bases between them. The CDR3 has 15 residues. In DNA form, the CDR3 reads TGCGCCAGCAGCCTCCGACAGAGCTCCTACAATGAGCAGTTCTTC. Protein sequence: CASSLRQSSYNEQFF.

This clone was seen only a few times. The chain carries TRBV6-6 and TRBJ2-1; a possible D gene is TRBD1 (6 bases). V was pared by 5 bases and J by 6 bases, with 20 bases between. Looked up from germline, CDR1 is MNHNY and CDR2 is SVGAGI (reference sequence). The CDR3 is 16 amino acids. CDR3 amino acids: CASSPAASRGGNEQFF. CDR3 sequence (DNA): TGTGCCAGCAGTCCCGCTGCTAGCAGAGGGGGCAATGAGCAGTTCTTC.

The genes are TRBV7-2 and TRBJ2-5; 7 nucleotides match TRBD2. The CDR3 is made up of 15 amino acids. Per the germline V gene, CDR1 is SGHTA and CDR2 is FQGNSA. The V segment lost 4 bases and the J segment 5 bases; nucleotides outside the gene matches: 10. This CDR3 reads CASSSLAERAETQYF. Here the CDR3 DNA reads TGTGCCAGCAGCTCTCTAGCGGAGAGGGCCGAGACCCAGTACTTC.

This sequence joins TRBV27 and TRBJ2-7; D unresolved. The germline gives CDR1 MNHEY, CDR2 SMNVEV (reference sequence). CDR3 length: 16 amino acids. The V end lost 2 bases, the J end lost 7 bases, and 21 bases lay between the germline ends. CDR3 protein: CASSLTPDPQVGEQYF. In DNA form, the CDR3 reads TGTGCCAGCAGTTTAACCCCGGACCCCCAGGTTGGAGAGCAGTACTTC.

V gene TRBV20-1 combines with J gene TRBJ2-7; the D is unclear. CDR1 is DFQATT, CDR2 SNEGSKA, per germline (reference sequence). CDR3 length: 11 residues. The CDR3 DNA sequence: TGCAGCGCGGCTGGATCCCACGAGCAGTACTTC. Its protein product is CSAAGSHEQYF.

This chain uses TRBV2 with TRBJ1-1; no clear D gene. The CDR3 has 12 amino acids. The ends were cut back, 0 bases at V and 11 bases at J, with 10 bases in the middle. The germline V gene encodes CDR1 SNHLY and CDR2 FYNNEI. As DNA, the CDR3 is TGTGCCAGCAGTGAAGCATCTTTTGGGGCTTTCTTT. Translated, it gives CASSEASFGAFF.

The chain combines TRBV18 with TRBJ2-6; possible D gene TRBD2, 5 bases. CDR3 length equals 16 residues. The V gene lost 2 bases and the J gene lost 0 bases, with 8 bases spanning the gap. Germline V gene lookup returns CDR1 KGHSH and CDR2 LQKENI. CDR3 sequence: CASSPLGGSGANVLTF. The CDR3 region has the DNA TGTGCCAGCTCACCATTAGGAGGCTCTGGGGCCAACGTCCTGACTTTC.

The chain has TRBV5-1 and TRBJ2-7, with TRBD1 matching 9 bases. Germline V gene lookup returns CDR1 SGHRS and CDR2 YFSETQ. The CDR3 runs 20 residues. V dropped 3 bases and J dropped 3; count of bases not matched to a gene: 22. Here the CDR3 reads CASSSTPGGPQGAPLYEQYF. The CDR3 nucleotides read TGCGCCAGCAGCTCCACCCCAGGGGGGCCACAGGGGGCTCCCCTCTACGAGCAGTACTTC.

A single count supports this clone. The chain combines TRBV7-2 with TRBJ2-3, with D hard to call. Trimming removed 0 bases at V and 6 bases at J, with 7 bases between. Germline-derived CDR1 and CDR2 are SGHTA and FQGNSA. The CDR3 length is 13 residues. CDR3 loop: CASSLAEADTQYF. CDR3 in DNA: TGTGCCAGCAGCTTAGCCGAGGCGGATACGCAGTATTTT.

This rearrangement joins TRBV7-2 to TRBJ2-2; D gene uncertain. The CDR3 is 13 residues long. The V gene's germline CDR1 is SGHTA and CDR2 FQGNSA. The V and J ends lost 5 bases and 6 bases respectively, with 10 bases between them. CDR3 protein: CASSLGPAGELFF. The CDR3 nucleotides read TGTGCCAGCAGCCTAGGACCGGCCGGGGAGCTGTTTTTT.

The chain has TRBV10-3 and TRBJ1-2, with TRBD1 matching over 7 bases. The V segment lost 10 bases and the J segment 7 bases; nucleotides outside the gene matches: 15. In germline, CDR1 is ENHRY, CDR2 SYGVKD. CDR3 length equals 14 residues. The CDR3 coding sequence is TGTGCCACGTTACAGGGGCCGGACAGAGGTGGCTACACCTTC. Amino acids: CATLQGPDRGGYTF.

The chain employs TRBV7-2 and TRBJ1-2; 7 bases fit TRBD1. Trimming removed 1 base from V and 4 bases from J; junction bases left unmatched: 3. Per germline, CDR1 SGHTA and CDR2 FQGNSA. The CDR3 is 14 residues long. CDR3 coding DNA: TGTGCCAGCAGCTTAGTCCCAGGGGGCTATGGCTACACCTTC. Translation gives CASSLVPGGYGYTF.